This passage covers 16 T cell receptor beta chains from one sample sequenced in a study of OX40 agonist ivuxolimab in advanced cancers. Only in-frame clones appear in the TCRdb table, and some are missing; sequencing was by immunoSEQ multiplex PCR. The table records approximately 32,000 clones, 88% of them present only once. Sequenced material: CD4+ or CD8+ T cells sorted from blood, taken in a trial of the OX40 agonist ivuxolimab. These receptors came from an adult with an advanced solid tumor such as melanoma, head and neck, liver or kidney cancer.

The chain employs TRBV6-4 and TRBJ1-4; 9 bases align to TRBD1. The CDR3 consists of 18 residues. CDR1 and CDR2 from the germline V gene are MRHNA and SNTAGT. V shed 2 bases, J shed 6 bases, and the junction held 13 bases outside the gene matches. CDR3 in DNA: TGTGCCAGCAGTGACCCTTACAGGGGGCGAGGACCCGATGAAAAACTGTTTTTT. It codes for CASSDPYRGRGPDEKLFF.

This chain joins TRBV5-6 and TRBJ2-7; tentatively, D is TRBD1 (6 bases). V shed 4 bases and J shed 0 bases, with 14 bases lying between them. The CDR3 spans 15 residues. The germline V gene encodes CDR1 SGHDT and CDR2 YYEEEE. CDR3 sequence (DNA): TGTGCCAGCAGCGTTGCGACAGGACTCTCCTACGAGCAGTACTTC. Encoded protein: CASSVATGLSYEQYF.

The sample holds one count of this clone. Here the CDR3 reads CASSADRPAEQFF. The CDR3 DNA sequence: TGTGCCAGCAGTGCGGACCGACCGGCTGAGCAGTTCTTC. The chain is built from TRBV28 and TRBJ2-1; no firm D call. CDR1 is MDHEN and CDR2 is SYDVKM in the germline V gene. V gave up 5 bases and J gave up 9 bases, with 14 bases separating them. This CDR3 comprises 13 residues.

The genes are TRBV9 and TRBJ2-3; 9 nucleotides agree with TRBD2. Trimming at V came to 0 bases and at J to 4 bases, leaving 3 bases not matched to a gene. Germline V gene sequence: CDR1 SGDLS, CDR2 YYNGEE. The CDR3 loop spans 15 amino acids. This chain's CDR3 is CASSVDIAGADTQYF. As DNA, the CDR3 is TGTGCCAGCAGCGTAGACATAGCGGGGGCAGATACGCAGTATTTT.

The chain couples TRBV28 to TRBJ1-6; a weak D match, TRBD1 (6 bases). V was cut by 2 bases and J by 8 bases, with 13 bases left in between. The CDR3 is 15 amino acids. From germline, CDR1 is MDHEN and CDR2 SYDVKM. In DNA, the CDR3 is TGTGCCAGCAGTTTAGTTGGGGACACGTATTCACCCCTCCACTTT. It specifies CASSLVGDTYSPLHF.

The chain has TRBV7-9 and TRBJ1-2, with D hard to call. The CDR3 spans 14 residues. CDR1 and CDR2 from the germline V gene are SEHNR and FQNEAQ (reference sequence). V was pared by 5 bases and J by 4 bases, with 14 bases between. In nucleotides, the CDR3 is TGTGCCAGCAGCACGACGGGAACCGTCTATGGCTACACCTTC. This encodes CASSTTGTVYGYTF.

The rearrangement uses TRBV5-6 and TRBJ1-3; TRBD1 is a possible D gene (5 bases). Germline CDR1 SGHDT, CDR2 YYEEEE. This CDR3 spans 17 amino acids. Trimming left V 4 bases short and J 0 bases short, with 17 bases between. The CDR3 bases are TGTGCCAGCAGCCCACCTTCCGGGACTTACTCTGGAAACACCATATATTTT. Translated: CASSPPSGTYSGNTIYF.

This clone has only one observation. The chain joins TRBV6-5 to TRBJ2-4; no reliable D call. The germline V and J ends were trimmed by 1 base and 1 base, with 8 bases remaining between them. The germline V gene has CDR1 MNHEY and CDR2 SVGAGI. CDR3 size: 15 residues. The CDR3 coding sequence is TGTGCCAGCAGTTACTACGGTGGGGCCAAAAACATTCAGTACTTC. It is translated as CASSYYGGAKNIQYF.

The chain employs TRBV9 and TRBJ2-3; 10 nucleotides match TRBD2. V lost 3 bases, J lost 1 base, and 5 bases stayed unmatched. This CDR3 spans 16 amino acids. From germline, CDR1 is SGDLS and CDR2 YYNGEE. Here the CDR3 reads CASSDELAGGTDTQYF. Here the CDR3 DNA reads TGTGCCAGCAGCGATGAGCTAGCGGGGGGCACAGATACGCAGTATTTT.

The rearrangement joins TRBV6-5 to TRBJ2-7; D gene ambiguous. V shed 4 bases and J shed 5 bases, with 15 bases lying between them. Germline-derived CDR1 and CDR2 are MNHEY and SVGAGI. There are 14 residues in the CDR3. CDR3 protein: CASSSFAVHHEQYF. DNA for the CDR3: TGTGCCAGCAGTTCGTTCGCGGTTCATCACGAGCAGTACTTC.

The gene calls are TRBV9 and TRBJ1-3; TRBD1 might be the D (5 bases). The CDR3 extends over 15 amino acids. Germline CDR1 and CDR2: SGDLS and YYNGEE. V was trimmed by 3 bases and J by 2 bases, leaving 12 bases between them. CDR3 DNA sequence: TGTGCCAGCAGCGACAGCGACAGCACTGGAAACACCATATATTTT. It encodes CASSDSDSTGNTIYF.

The chain recombines TRBV6-4 with TRBJ2-3, with D possibly TRBD2 on 5 matching bases. The ends were cut back, 3 bases at V and 1 base at J, with 5 bases in the middle. Germline V lookup: CDR1 MRHNA, CDR2 SNTAGT. This CDR3 has 13 amino acids. CDR3 amino acids: CASSEAGTDTQYF. In nucleotides, the CDR3 is TGTGCCAGCAGTGAAGCGGGCACAGATACGCAGTATTTT.

This chain links TRBV19 with TRBJ2-2; 7 bases are a match to TRBD1. CDR1 is LNHDA and CDR2 is SQIVND in the germline V gene (reference sequence). This CDR3 has 15 residues. Trimming at V came to 0 bases and at J to 6 bases, leaving 4 bases not matched to a gene. CDR3 DNA: TGTGCCAGTAGTATAGAGACAGGGTACCCCGGGGAGCTGTTTTTT. Translated, it gives CASSIETGYPGELFF.

The gene calls are TRBV13 and TRBJ2-1; 10 bases align to TRBD2. V lost 5 bases and J lost 4; bases outside the gene matches: 8. The germline gives CDR1 PRHDT, CDR2 FYEKMQ (reference sequence). The CDR3 is 16 residues long. DNA of the CDR3: TGTGCCAGCAGCCCCCTTAGCGGGGGGACTTACAATGAGCAGTTCTTC. Its translation is CASSPLSGGTYNEQFF.

The count of this clone is one. This sample includes further DNA sequences coding for the same CDR3. This chain links TRBV11-2 with TRBJ2-1; the match to TRBD2 covers 11 bases. The J segment lost 14 bases and the V segment lost 1 base, leaving 13 bases of the junction unmatched. Germline V gene lookup returns CDR1 SGHAT and CDR2 FQNNGV. This CDR3 spans 16 amino acids. The CDR3 nucleotides are TGTGCCAGCAGCTTAGTAGGTGGGGCTAGCGGGGGGATGAAGTTCTTC. Residues: CASSLVGGASGGMKFF.

This chain uses TRBV7-2 with TRBJ2-5; D is unresolved. Germline V gene lookup returns CDR1 SGHTA and CDR2 FQGNSA. The V and J ends lost 5 bases and 5 bases respectively, with 15 bases between them. This CDR3 has 14 residues. In DNA form, the CDR3 reads TGTGCCAGCAGCCCGAGCTCGGATTTGGAGACCCAGTACTTC. It encodes CASSPSSDLETQYF.